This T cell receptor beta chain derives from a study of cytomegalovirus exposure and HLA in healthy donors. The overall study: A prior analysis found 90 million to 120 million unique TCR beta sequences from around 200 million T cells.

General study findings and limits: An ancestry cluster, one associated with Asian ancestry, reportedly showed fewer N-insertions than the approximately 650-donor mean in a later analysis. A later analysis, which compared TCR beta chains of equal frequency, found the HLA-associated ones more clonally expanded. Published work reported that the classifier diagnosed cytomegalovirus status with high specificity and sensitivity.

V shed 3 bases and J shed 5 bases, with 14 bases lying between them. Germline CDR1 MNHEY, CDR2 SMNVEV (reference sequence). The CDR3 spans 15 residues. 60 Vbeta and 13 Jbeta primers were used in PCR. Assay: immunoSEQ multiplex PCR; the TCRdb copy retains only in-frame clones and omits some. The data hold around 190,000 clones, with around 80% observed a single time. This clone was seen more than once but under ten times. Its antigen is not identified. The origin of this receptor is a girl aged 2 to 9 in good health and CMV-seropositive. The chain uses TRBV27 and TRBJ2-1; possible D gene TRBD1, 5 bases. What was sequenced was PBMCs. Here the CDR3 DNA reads TGTGCCAGCAGTTTGATACAGGCGAGACACAATGAGCAGTTCTTC. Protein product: CASSLIQARHNEQFF.